These 18 T cell receptor beta chains originate from one sample sequenced in a study of T cells in Graves' hyperthyroidism and ophthalmopathy (dated by TCRdb to between 2018 and 2020). The library relied on multiplex PCR. Sequencing was performed on an Illumina HiSeq 2000. Amplification of TCR beta CDR3 regions was carried out from RNA transcripts. The TCR CDR3 was subjected to a first round of RT-PCR using the HTBI primer set and the Qiagen OneStep RT-PCR kit. The public reads were run again by TCRdb, first through fastp at Q25 and then through MiXCR, and only productive beta chains were kept. Merged by CDR3 protein, the rows form single entries marked with the most common genes and DNA. The sample yields 560,000 or so distinct CDR3 sequences; just over 45% were counted once. Of the sample, approximately 8.2% is held by the ten largest clones. Sequenced material: peripheral blood or thyroid tissue (not recorded which). These receptor sequences come from a woman aged 18-29 years with Graves' hyperthyroidism. Donor details come from another sample of the same person, matched by shared clones.

This clonotype was counted between two and nine times. It may be a read error: a sequence one base away is much more abundant. This chain joins TRBV29-1 and TRBJ1-5; no definite D call. Germline assignment: CDR1 SQVTM and CDR2 ANQGSEA. The CDR3 has 10 residues. V was shortened by 4 bases and J by 7 bases, with 5 bases between the two germline ends. The CDR3 loop is CSVVGQPQHF. DNA for the CDR3: TGCAGCGTTGTGGGGCAGCCCCAGCATTTT.

This chain's CDR3 is CASRLAGVDTGELFF. The CDR3 nucleotides read TGTGCCAGTAGACTAGCGGGAGTCGACACCGGGGAGCTGTTTTTT. J is TRBJ2-2 and V is TRBV19; 11 bases match TRBD2. V lost 6 bases, J lost 3 bases, and 3 bases stayed unmatched. CDR3 length equals 15 residues. Looked up from germline, CDR1 is LNHDA and CDR2 is SQIVND (reference sequence). Full variable domain (remainder filled in from reference TRBV19 and TRBJ2-2): DGGITQSPKYLFRKEGQNVTLSCEQNLNHDAMYWYRQDPGQGLRLIYYSQIVNDFQKGDIAEGYSVSREKKESFPLTVTSAQKNPTAFYLCASRLAGVDTGELFFGEGSRLTVL.

This clonotype was counted between two and nine times. V gene TRBV20-1 combines with J gene TRBJ1-4; no firm D call. The CDR3 contains 13 residues. Trimming removed 3 bases at V and 8 bases at J, with 13 bases between. Germline V CDR1 and CDR2: DFQATT, SNEGSKA (reference sequence). CDR3 sequence (DNA): TGCAGTGCTAGTTTTACAGACGAAGAAAAACTGTTTTTT. Protein: CSASFTDEEKLFF.

This clonotype was picked up one time. The rearrangement uses TRBV7-6 and TRBJ2-3; 10 nucleotides align to TRBD2. The CDR3 runs to 16 residues. CDR1 SGHVS and CDR2 FNYEAQ come from the germline V gene. Trimming at V came to 4 bases and at J to 1 base, leaving 5 bases not matched to a gene. CDR3: CASSSLAGVRTDTQYF. The CDR3 region has the DNA TGTGCCAGCAGCTCCCTAGCGGGAGTTCGCACAGATACGCAGTATTTT.

This CDR3 is CASSLGEDRANSEQYF. The DNA of the CDR3 is TGTGCCAGCAGCTTAGGGGAGGACAGGGCGAACTCCGAGCAGTACTTC. This rearrangement joins TRBV7-9 to TRBJ2-7; 8 nucleotides match TRBD1. V lost 1 base to trimming and J lost 6 bases; unmatched junction nucleotides: 11. CDR1 is SEHNR, CDR2 FQNEAQ, per germline (reference sequence). This CDR3 comprises 16 residues.

In regard to this clonotype: Being one base from a much bigger clone, this may be a read error. In DNA, the CDR3 is TGTGCCAGCAGCTGGGACAGGGTCACCTACGAGCAGTACTTC. Encoded protein: CASSWDRVTYEQYF. The chain joins TRBV7-9 to TRBJ2-7; 9 bases match TRBD1. The CDR3 contains 14 residues. From germline, CDR1 is SEHNR and CDR2 FQNEAQ (reference sequence). The V segment lost 4 bases and the J segment 2 bases; nucleotides outside the gene matches: 3.

The chain combines TRBV20-1 with TRBJ1-2; D not resolved. With 1 base removed from V and 8 bases from J, the gap between germline ends came to 14 bases. Germline CDR1 DFQATT, CDR2 SNEGSKA (reference sequence). The CDR3 is 13 residues long. The chain's CDR3 is CSARGSQPNGYTF. CDR3 nucleotide sequence: TGCAGTGCTAGAGGCTCTCAACCCAACGGCTACACCTTC.

This clonotype has at least ten counts. The genes are TRBV2 and TRBJ1-4, with D perhaps TRBD1 (5 bases). This CDR3 is built from 13 residues. Germline V gene sequence: CDR1 SNHLY, CDR2 FYNNEI. With 7 bases removed from V and 8 bases from J, the gap between germline ends came to 14 bases. CDR3 nucleotide sequence: TGTGCCAGCACCCCGGACGAGGGGGAAAAACTGTTTTTT. Translation gives CASTPDEGEKLFF.

Concerning this clonotype: A read error is likely, as this CDR3 ends without the conserved phenylalanine or tryptophan. The genes are TRBV11-3 and TRBJ1-4, with 9 positions matching TRBD1. Trimming at V came to 8 bases and at J to 6 bases, leaving 4 bases not matched to a gene. This CDR3 has 13 amino acids. Germline CDR1 SGHNT, CDR2 YENEEA. The CDR3 loop is CASQGTGYEKLFC. Here the CDR3 DNA reads TGTGCCAGCCAAGGGACAGGGTATGAAAAACTGTTTTGT.

V and J are TRBV6-1 and TRBJ2-7, with 7 bases matching TRBD1. Germline V gives CDR1 MNHNS, CDR2 SASEGT. Germline trimming cut 5 bases from V and 3 bases from J; bases unmatched to any gene: 10. The CDR3 is 15 residues long. The CDR3 sequence: CASSPGTARSYEQYF. CDR3 coding DNA: TGTGCCAGCAGTCCCGGGACAGCCCGTAGCTACGAGCAGTACTTC.

On this clonotype itself: This may come from a read error, since a much larger clone is one base off. This CDR3 reads CTIRNAANTGELFF. The CDR3 DNA is TGTACCATCAGGAACGCCGCGAACACCGGGGAGCTGTTTTTT. This sequence joins TRBV10-3 and TRBJ2-2, with D unresolved. CDR1 is ENHRY and CDR2 is SYGVKD in the germline V gene. The CDR3 is 14 amino acids.

The chain recombines TRBV20-1 with TRBJ1-4; 7 bases agree with TRBD1. The V gene's germline CDR1 is DFQATT and CDR2 SNEGSKA (reference sequence). The CDR3 length is 18 residues. With 3 bases clipped from V and 3 bases from J, the junction kept 16 bases outside the gene matches. This CDR3 reads CSARRQGVVIGPNEKLFF. The CDR3 nucleotides are TGCAGTGCTAGGAGACAGGGAGTAGTTATCGGGCCTAATGAAAAACTGTTTTTT.

In this sample, this clonotype turned up many times. The chain joins TRBV7-2 to TRBJ1-2; D gene unclear. There are 13 residues in the CDR3. Germline V gives CDR1 SGHTA, CDR2 FQGNSA. Trimming left V 2 bases short and J 6 bases short, with 10 bases between. This chain's CDR3 is CASSLWAKDGYTF. The CDR3 DNA reads TGTGCCAGCAGCTTATGGGCAAAGGATGGCTACACCTTC.

The chain uses TRBV25-1 and TRBJ2-2; 12 positions match TRBD2. The CDR3 length is 18 residues. Per germline, CDR1 MGHDK and CDR2 SYGVNS. V was pared by 2 bases and J by 7 bases, with 11 bases of the junction left unmatched. CDR3 sequence: CASSEPNLRTSGDGELFF. DNA of the CDR3: TGTGCCAGCAGTGAACCCAACCTTCGGACTAGCGGGGACGGGGAGCTGTTTTTT.

This clonotype was observed a few times. This chain joins TRBV7-6 and TRBJ1-4; TRBD1 might be the D (6 bases). The V and J ends lost 5 bases and 6 bases respectively, with 10 bases between them. Looked up from germline, CDR1 is SGHVS and CDR2 is FNYEAQ. The CDR3 totals 13 residues. The CDR3 DNA is TGTGCCAGCAGCAGGGGGGCGGATGAAAAACTGTTTTTT. This encodes CASSRGADEKLFF.

The chain links TRBV10-3 to TRBJ2-7, with TRBD2 matching 7 bases. CDR3 length: 15 residues. The germline V gene encodes CDR1 ENHRY and CDR2 SYGVKD. Trimming at V came to 3 bases and at J to 4 bases, leaving 9 bases not matched to a gene. The CDR3 DNA reads as TGTGCCATCAGTGAACCCGGGGCAGCGGGATACGAGCAGTACTTC. Translating it yields CAISEPGAAGYEQYF.

The chain carries TRBV9 and TRBJ1-5, with 8 bases aligning to TRBD1. This CDR3 has 15 residues. CDR1 is SGDLS, CDR2 YYNGEE, per germline. Losses at the gene ends were 0 bases for V and 5 bases for J; bases not matched to a gene: 4. The CDR3 loop is CASSVAGGADQPQHF. Written as DNA, the CDR3 is TGTGCCAGCAGCGTAGCAGGGGGCGCCGATCAGCCCCAGCATTTT.

This clonotype was found many times. The CDR3 DNA sequence: TGTGCCAGCAGCTTGCGAGGGATGCCCCAAGAGACCCAGTACTTC. Its protein product is CASSLRGMPQETQYF. The chain recombines TRBV7-2 with TRBJ2-5; a possible D gene is TRBD2 (5 bases). With 3 bases removed from V and 1 base from J, the gap between germline ends came to 12 bases. In germline, CDR1 is SGHTA, CDR2 FQGNSA. The CDR3 contains 15 residues.